This T cell receptor beta chain was documented in a study of identical twins. Germline CDR1 SNHLY, CDR2 FYNNEI. V was clipped by 3 bases and J by 5 bases, with 13 bases between them. The CDR3 runs 15 residues. Via MiXCR, TCRdb re-called the 5' RACE reads, giving one row per CDR3 protein. The sample yields a few hundred thousand distinct CDR3 sequences, more than 9% seen once. This clonotype occurred a few times. This sample was shared with a second study, whose subject was yellow fever vaccine responses in identical twins.

Sequences were obtained from CD8+ T cells sorted from blood. The V and J genes are TRBV2 and TRBJ1-4, with D possibly TRBD1 on 5 matching bases. This TCR was sampled from a woman between 18 and 29 years old in good health. Written as DNA, the CDR3 is TGTGCCAGCAGTGACCCGGGACGGTGGAATGAAAAACTGTTTTTT. Protein: CASSDPGRWNEKLFF.